Listed below are T cell receptor beta chains from one sample, sequenced in a study of blood T cell repertoires in COVID-19. Profiling relied on immunoSEQ multiplex PCR, and the TCRdb table lists in-frame clones only, not all of them. This sample has around 300,000 clones; 75% to 95% occur once, and the top ten carry approximately 1.2%. The specimen sequenced was PBMCs or T cells enriched from blood (not recorded which). The receptors originated from a woman younger than 45 who had recovered from COVID-19. Each CDR3 is given with its conserved first and last residue. D genes are given only for firm matches. Rows give clone size only sometimes, using once, few, many, or a class for an expanded clone.

v_call	clone_size	d_call	j_call	cdr3_length	cdr3_aa	cdr3_nt
TRBV4-1	-	-	TRBJ2-1	16	CASSQHVTVTYNEQFF	TGCGCCAGCAGCCAACACGTCACAGTCACCTACAATGAGCAGTTCTTC
TRBV12-3/TRBV12-4	once	-	TRBJ2-1	13	CASSLGTYNEQFF	TGTGCCAGCAGTTTAGGCACTTACAATGAGCAGTTCTTC
TRBV19	-	TRBD2	TRBJ2-7	13	CASKAGELYEQYF	TGTGCCAGTAAGGCGGGGGAACTCTACGAGCAGTACTTC
TRBV6-6	-	TRBD2	TRBJ2-1	14	CASSPGTRAQEQFF	TGTGCCAGCAGCCCCGGGACTAGGGCCCAGGAGCAGTTCTTC
TRBV9	-	TRBD1	TRBJ2-2	15	CASSSRTGVTGELFF	TGTGCCAGCAGCTCCCGGACAGGGGTAACCGGGGAGCTGTTTTTT
TRBV30	-	TRBD1	TRBJ1-2	15	CAWSSGTGLNYGYTF	TGTGCCTGGAGCTCCGGGACAGGGTTAAACTATGGCTACACCTTC
TRBV28	-	-	TRBJ1-5	14	CATRGRVRNQPQHF	TGTGCCACCCGAGGGCGGGTTCGCAATCAGCCCCAGCATTTT
TRBV24-1	-	TRBD2	TRBJ2-3	13	CATSAELAGAQYF	TGTGCCACCAGTGCCGAACTAGCGGGAGCGCAGTATTTT
TRBV30	few	-	TRBJ2-2	13	CAWSVPGTGELFF	TGTGCCTGGAGTGTACCGGGGACCGGGGAGCTGTTTTTT
TRBV7-2	-	-	TRBJ1-4	15	CASSYTGTTNEKLFF	TGTGCCAGCAGTTATACAGGGACAACTAATGAAAAACTGTTTTTT
TRBV5-1	-	-	TRBJ2-1	15	CASSLGAGSYNEQFF	TGCGCCAGCAGCTTGGGGGCGGGCTCCTACAATGAGCAGTTCTTC
TRBV14	-	TRBD2	TRBJ2-1	16	CASSPWGSGLYDEQFF	TGTGCCAGCAGCCCCTGGGGTAGCGGGTTGTACGATGAGCAGTTCTTC
TRBV2	-	-	TRBJ1-2	13	CASSITGSDGYTF	TGTGCCAGCAGTATAACAGGGTCAGATGGCTACACCTTC
TRBV2	-	TRBD1	TRBJ1-2	13	CASSSRDSYGYTF	TGTGCCAGCAGCTCTCGGGACAGCTATGGCTACACCTTC
TRBV19	-	TRBD2	TRBJ2-1	14	CASSIGAGVNEQFF	TGTGCCAGTAGTATCGGGGCGGGAGTTAATGAGCAGTTCTTC
TRBV30	-	-	TRBJ2-1	11	CAWRGANEQFF	TGTGCCTGGAGGGGGGCCAATGAGCAGTTCTTC
TRBV27	-	TRBD2	TRBJ2-1	16	CASSPGLAGVRNEQFF	TGTGCCAGCAGTCCGGGACTAGCGGGAGTTCGCAATGAGCAGTTCTTC